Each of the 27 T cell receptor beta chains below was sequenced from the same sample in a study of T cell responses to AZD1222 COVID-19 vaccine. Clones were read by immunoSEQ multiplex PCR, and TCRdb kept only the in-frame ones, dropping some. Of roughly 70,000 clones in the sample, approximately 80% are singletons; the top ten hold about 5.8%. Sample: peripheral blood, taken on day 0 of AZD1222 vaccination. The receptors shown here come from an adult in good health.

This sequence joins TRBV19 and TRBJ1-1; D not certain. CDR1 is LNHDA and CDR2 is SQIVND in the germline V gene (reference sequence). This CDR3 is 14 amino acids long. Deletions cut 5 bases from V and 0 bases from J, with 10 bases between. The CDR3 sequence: CASSPTSVNTEAFF. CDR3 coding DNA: TGTGCCAGTAGTCCGACATCGGTGAACACTGAAGCTTTCTTT.

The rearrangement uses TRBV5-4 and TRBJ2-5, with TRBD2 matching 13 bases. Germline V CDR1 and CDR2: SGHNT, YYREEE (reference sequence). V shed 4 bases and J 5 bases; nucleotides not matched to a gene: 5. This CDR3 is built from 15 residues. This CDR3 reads CASSPTSGGMETQYF. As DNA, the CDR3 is TGTGCCAGCAGCCCGACTAGCGGGGGGATGGAGACCCAGTACTTC.

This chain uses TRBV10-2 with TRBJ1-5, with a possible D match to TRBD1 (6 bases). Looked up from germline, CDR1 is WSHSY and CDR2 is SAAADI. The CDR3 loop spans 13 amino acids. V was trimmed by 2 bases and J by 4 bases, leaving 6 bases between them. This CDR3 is CASSETGNQPQHF. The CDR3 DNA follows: TGCGCCAGCAGTGAGACAGGGAATCAGCCCCAGCATTTT.

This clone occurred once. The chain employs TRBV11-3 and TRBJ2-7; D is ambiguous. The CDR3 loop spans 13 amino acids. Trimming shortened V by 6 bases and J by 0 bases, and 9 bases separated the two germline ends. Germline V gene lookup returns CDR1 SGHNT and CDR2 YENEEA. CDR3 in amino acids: CASRPAASYEQYF. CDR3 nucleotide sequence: TGTGCCAGCAGGCCGGCGGCCTCCTACGAGCAGTACTTC.

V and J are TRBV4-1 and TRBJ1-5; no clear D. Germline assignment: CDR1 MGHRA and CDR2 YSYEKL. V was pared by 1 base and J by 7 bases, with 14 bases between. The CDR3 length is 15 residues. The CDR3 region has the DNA TGCGCCAGCAGCCAAGCTGGATTGGGGAACCAGCCCCAGCATTTT. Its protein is CASSQAGLGNQPQHF.

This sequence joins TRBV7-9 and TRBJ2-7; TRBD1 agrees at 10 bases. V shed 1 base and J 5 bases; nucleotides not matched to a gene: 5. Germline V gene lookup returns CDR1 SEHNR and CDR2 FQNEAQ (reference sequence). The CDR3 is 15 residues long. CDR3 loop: CASSLVGGQGDEQYF. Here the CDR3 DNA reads TGTGCCAGCAGCTTAGTGGGCGGACAGGGGGACGAGCAGTACTTC. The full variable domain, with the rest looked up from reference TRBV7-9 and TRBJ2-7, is DTGVSQNPRHKITKRGQNVTFRCDPISEHNRLYWYRQTLGQGPEFLTYFQNEAQLEKSRLLSDRFSAERPKGSFSTLEIQRTEQGDSAMYLCASSLVGGQGDEQYFGPGTRLTVT.

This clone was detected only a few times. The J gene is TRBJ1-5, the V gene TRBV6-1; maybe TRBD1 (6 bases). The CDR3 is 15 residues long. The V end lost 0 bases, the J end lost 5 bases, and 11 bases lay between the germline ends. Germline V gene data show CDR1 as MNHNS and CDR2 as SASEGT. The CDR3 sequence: CASSEAYRVDQPQHF. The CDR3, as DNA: TGTGCCAGCAGTGAAGCTTACAGGGTGGATCAGCCCCAGCATTTT.

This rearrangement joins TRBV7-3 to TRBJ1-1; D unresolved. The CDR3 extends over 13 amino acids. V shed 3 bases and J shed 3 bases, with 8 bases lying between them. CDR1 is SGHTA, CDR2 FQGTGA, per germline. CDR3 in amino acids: CASSFQSDTEAFF. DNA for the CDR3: TGTGCCAGCAGCTTCCAATCGGACACTGAAGCTTTCTTT.

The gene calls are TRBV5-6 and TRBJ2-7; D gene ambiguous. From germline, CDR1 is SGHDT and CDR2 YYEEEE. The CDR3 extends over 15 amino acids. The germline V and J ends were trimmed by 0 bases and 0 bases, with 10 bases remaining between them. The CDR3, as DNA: TGTGCCAGCAGCTTGGTGGGCTCGAGCTCCTACGAGCAGTACTTC. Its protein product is CASSLVGSSSYEQYF.

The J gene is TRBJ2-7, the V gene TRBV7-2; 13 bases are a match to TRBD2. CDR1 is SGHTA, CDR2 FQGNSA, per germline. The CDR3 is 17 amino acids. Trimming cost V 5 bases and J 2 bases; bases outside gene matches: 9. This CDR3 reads CASSRLAGGSLPYEQYF. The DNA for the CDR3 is TGTGCCAGCAGCAGACTAGCGGGGGGCTCCCTTCCCTACGAGCAGTACTTC.

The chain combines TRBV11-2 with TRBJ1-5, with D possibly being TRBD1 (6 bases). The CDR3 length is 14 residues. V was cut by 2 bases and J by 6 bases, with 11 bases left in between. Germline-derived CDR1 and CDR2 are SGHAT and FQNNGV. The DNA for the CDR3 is TGTGCCAGCAGCTTACTGGGGGCTATTCAGCCCCAGCATTTT. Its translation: CASSLLGAIQPQHF.

CDR3 in amino acids: CASSPHRDSNPMPKETQYF. The CDR3 nucleotides are TGTGCCAGCTCACCTCACCGGGACTCCAATCCAATGCCCAAAGAGACCCAGTACTTC. This chain joins TRBV18 and TRBJ2-5, with D tentatively TRBD2 (6 bases). The V end lost 3 bases, the J end lost 3 bases, and 26 bases lay between the germline ends. Germline V gene lookup returns CDR1 KGHSH and CDR2 LQKENI. The CDR3 sequence is 19 residues long.

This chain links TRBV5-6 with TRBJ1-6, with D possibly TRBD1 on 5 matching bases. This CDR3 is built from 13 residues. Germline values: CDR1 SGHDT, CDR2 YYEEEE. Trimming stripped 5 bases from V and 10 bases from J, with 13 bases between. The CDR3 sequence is CASSSGNRSPLHF. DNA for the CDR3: TGTGCCAGCAGTTCAGGGAATCGGTCACCCCTCCACTTT.

The chain's CDR3 is CASSMSTGNTGELFF. Written as DNA, the CDR3 is TGTGCCAGTAGTATGTCGACGGGGAACACCGGGGAGCTGTTTTTT. This chain connects TRBV19 to TRBJ2-2; D call uncertain. Germline lookup yields CDR1 LNHDA and CDR2 SQIVND (reference sequence). This CDR3 contains 15 residues. With 3 bases removed from V and 1 base from J, the gap between germline ends came to 9 bases.

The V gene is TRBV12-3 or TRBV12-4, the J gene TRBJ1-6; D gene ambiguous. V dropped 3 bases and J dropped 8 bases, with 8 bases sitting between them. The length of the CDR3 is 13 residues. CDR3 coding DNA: TGTGCCAGCAGTTTTTCACGGGATTCACCCCTCCACTTT. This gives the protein CASSFSRDSPLHF.

The CDR3 region is CASSRGAVYEQYF. Written as DNA, the CDR3 is TGTGCCAGCTCACGGGGGGCAGTTTACGAGCAGTACTTC. The V call is TRBV18, the J call TRBJ2-7; perhaps D is TRBD1 or TRBD2 (6 bases each). Germline lookup yields CDR1 KGHSH and CDR2 LQKENI. The CDR3 has 13 residues. Trimming shortened V by 4 bases and J by 4 bases, and 11 bases separated the two germline ends.

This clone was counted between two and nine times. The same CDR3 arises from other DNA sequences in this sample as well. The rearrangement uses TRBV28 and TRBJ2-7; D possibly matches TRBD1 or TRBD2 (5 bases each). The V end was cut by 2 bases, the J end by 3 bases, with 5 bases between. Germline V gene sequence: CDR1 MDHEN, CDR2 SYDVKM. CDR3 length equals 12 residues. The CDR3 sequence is CASSLGGYEQYF. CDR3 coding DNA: TGTGCCAGCAGTTTAGGGGGCTACGAGCAGTACTTC.

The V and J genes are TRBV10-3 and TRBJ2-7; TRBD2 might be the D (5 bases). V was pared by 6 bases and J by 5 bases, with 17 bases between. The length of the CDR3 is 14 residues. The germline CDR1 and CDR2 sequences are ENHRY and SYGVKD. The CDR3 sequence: CAIRDPGSQNEQYF. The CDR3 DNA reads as TGTGCCATCAGAGATCCGGGATCCCAAAACGAGCAGTACTTC.

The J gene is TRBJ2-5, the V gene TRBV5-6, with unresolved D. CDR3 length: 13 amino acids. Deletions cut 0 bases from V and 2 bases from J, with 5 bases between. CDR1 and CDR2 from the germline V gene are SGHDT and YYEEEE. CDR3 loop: CASSLGQQETQYF. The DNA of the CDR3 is TGTGCCAGCAGCTTGGGACAACAAGAGACCCAGTACTTC. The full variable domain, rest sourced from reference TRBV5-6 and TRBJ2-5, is DAGVTQSPTHLIKTRGQQVTLRCSPKSGHDTVSWYQQALGQGPQFIFQYYEEEERQRGNFPDRFSGHQFPNYSSELNVNALLLGDSALYLCASSLGQQETQYFGPGTRLLVL.

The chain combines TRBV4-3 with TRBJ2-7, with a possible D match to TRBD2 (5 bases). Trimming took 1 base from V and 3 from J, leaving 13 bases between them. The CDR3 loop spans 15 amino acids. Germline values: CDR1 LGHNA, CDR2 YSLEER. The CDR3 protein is CASSQGVNSGYEQYF. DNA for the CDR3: TGCGCCAGCAGCCAAGGAGTAAACAGCGGCTACGAGCAGTACTTC.

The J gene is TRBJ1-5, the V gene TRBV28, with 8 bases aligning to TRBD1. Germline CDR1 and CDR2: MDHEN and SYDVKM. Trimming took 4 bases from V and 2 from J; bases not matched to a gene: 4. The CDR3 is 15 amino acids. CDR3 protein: CASSSGGDGNQPQHF. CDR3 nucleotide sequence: TGTGCCAGCAGTTCAGGGGGCGACGGCAATCAGCCCCAGCATTTT.

DNA of the CDR3: TGCAGCGTTGAGGCAGGGGACTATGGCTACACCTTC. This gives the protein CSVEAGDYGYTF. This chain joins TRBV29-1 and TRBJ1-2; perhaps TRBD1 as D (6 bases). CDR3 length: 12 amino acids. Trimming shortened V by 3 bases and J by 3 bases, and 8 bases separated the two germline ends. Germline V gives CDR1 SQVTM, CDR2 ANQGSEA.

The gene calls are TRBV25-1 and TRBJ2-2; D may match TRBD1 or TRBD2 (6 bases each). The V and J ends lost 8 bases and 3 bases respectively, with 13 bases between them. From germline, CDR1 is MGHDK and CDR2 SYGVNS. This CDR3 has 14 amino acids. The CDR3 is CASARGADTGELFF. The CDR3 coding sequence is TGTGCCAGCGCTAGGGGGGCCGACACCGGGGAGCTGTTTTTT.

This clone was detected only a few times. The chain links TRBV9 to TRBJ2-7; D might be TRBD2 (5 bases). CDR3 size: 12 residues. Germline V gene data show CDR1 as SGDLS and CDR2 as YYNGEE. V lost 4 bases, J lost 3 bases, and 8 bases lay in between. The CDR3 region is CASSPGGYEQYF. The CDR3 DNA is TGTGCCAGCAGCCCAGGAGGCTACGAGCAGTACTTC.

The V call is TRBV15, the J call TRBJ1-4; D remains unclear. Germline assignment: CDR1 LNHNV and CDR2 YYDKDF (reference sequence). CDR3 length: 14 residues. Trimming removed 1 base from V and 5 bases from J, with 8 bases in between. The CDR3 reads CATSRGALNEKLFF. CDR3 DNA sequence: TGTGCCACCAGCAGAGGAGCCTTGAATGAAAAACTGTTTTTT.

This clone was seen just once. Here the CDR3 DNA reads TGTGCCAGCAGTCGCGAGGGAGCCGGGGAGCTGTTTTTT. This codes for CASSREGAGELFF. The rearrangement joins TRBV6-5 to TRBJ2-2; weak D call: TRBD2 (5 bases). The V end lost 5 bases, the J end lost 6 bases, and 10 bases lay between the germline ends. This CDR3 comprises 13 residues. In germline, CDR1 is MNHEY, CDR2 SVGAGI.

The CDR3 DNA reads TGTGCCAGCAGTGCGACTAGCGGGGAGATCAATGAGCAGTTCTTC. As protein: CASSATSGEINEQFF. The V and J genes are TRBV6-6 and TRBJ2-1; 11 bases match TRBD2. After removal of 5 bases from V and 6 bases from J, the junction contained 6 bases not matched to a gene. The CDR3 has 15 amino acids. CDR1 is MNHNY and CDR2 is SVGAGI in the germline V gene (reference sequence).